Below, 28 T cell receptor beta chains from the same sample are listed, as sequenced in a study of Ad26.COV2.S vaccination and SARS-CoV-2 variants. Clones were read by immunoSEQ multiplex PCR, and TCRdb kept only the in-frame ones, dropping some. The repertoire has about 180,000 clones, approximately 90% of them found once; the top ten carry around 6.3%. The sequencing used peripheral blood, collected after recovery from COVID-19. The receptors shown here come from a human donor who had recovered from COVID-19.

DNA for the CDR3: TGTGCCAGCAGCCGAGACAGGGACGAGCAGTACTTC. This gives the protein CASSRDRDEQYF. V and J are TRBV2 and TRBJ2-7, with 7 positions matching TRBD1. V dropped 6 bases and J dropped 5; count of bases not matched to a gene: 4. Germline CDR1 reads SNHLY; CDR2 reads FYNNEI. This CDR3 is 12 amino acids long.

This clone showed up just a few times. V and J are TRBV6-5 and TRBJ2-2; TRBD1 is a possible D gene (6 bases). The CDR3 has 15 amino acids. Germline lookup yields CDR1 MNHEY and CDR2 SVGAGI. V lost 6 bases and J 2 bases, leaving 13 bases between the germline ends. CDR3 sequence (DNA): TGTGCCAGCAGCCGCAGGACAGCAAACACCGGGGAGCTGTTTTTT. The encoded protein is CASSRRTANTGELFF.

The chain combines TRBV6-5 with TRBJ1-1; 7 nucleotides match TRBD1. Germline lookup yields CDR1 MNHEY and CDR2 SVGAGI. Losses at the gene ends were 2 bases for V and 2 bases for J; bases not matched to a gene: 2. The CDR3 is 14 amino acids. Here the CDR3 DNA reads TGTGCCAGCAGTTACACAGGGGAAAACACTGAAGCTTTCTTT. Protein sequence: CASSYTGENTEAFF.

The chain has TRBV9 and TRBJ1-1; TRBD1 is a possible D gene (6 bases). Between the trimmed V and J ends, which lost 3 bases and 0 bases, there was a span of 12 bases. Germline V CDR1 and CDR2: SGDLS, YYNGEE. The CDR3 spans 15 residues. CDR3 sequence (DNA): TGTGCCAGCAGCGCATCGGGGACAATGAACACTGAAGCTTTCTTT. It is translated as CASSASGTMNTEAFF.

V and J are TRBV20-1 and TRBJ1-2; D is uncertain. The length of the CDR3 is 12 residues. V was cut by 3 bases and J by 0 bases, with 5 bases left in between. CDR1 is DFQATT and CDR2 is SNEGSKA in the germline V gene (reference sequence). The CDR3 DNA reads as TGCAGTGCTAGTACAACTAACTATGGCTACACCTTC. This encodes CSASTTNYGYTF.

Only one count was recorded for this clone. V is TRBV3-1 (or the pseudogene TRBV3-2) and J is TRBJ1-3; TRBD1 is a possible D gene (6 bases). CDR1 LGHDT and CDR2 YNNKEL come from the germline V gene (reference sequence). CDR3 length: 15 amino acids. The V end lost 3 bases, the J end lost 2 bases, and 11 bases lay between the germline ends. The DNA of the CDR3 is TGTGCCAGCAGCCATGCCACAGGGACTGGAAACACCATATATTTT. Translating gives CASSHATGTGNTIYF.

The chain uses TRBV3-1 (or the pseudogene TRBV3-2) and TRBJ1-2, with D unresolved. The CDR3 has 14 amino acids. Trimming took off 1 base at V and 0 bases at J, with 6 bases between the two ends. Germline lookup yields CDR1 LGHDT and CDR2 YNNKEL (reference sequence). The chain's CDR3 is CASSQVTANYGYTF. The CDR3 region has the DNA TGTGCCAGCAGCCAAGTAACAGCTAACTATGGCTACACCTTC.

The genes are TRBV28 and TRBJ2-2; 9 nucleotides agree with TRBD2. V lost 7 bases to trimming and J lost 3 bases; unmatched junction nucleotides: 3. The CDR3 has 14 residues. Germline CDR1 reads MDHEN; CDR2 reads SYDVKM. In DNA form, the CDR3 reads TGTGCCAGCATAGCGGGAGTTGACACCGGGGAGCTGTTTTTT. Protein: CASIAGVDTGELFF. Supplemented by reference TRBV28 and TRBJ2-2, the full variable domain reads DVKVTQSSRYLVKRTGEKVFLECVQDMDHENMFWYRQDPGLGLRLIYFSYDVKMKEKGDIPEGYSVSREKKERFSLILESASTNQTSMYLCASIAGVDTGELFFGEGSRLTVL.

J is TRBJ1-6 and V is TRBV6-1, with D perhaps TRBD1 (5 bases). Germline V lookup: CDR1 MNHNS, CDR2 SASEGT. The CDR3 runs 15 residues. Trimming took off 1 base at V and 5 bases at J, with 9 bases between the two ends. CDR3 in DNA: TGTGCCAGCAGTGAAGGGGGCTACGATAATTCACCCCTCCACTTT. This sequence encodes CASSEGGYDNSPLHF.

J is TRBJ2-5 and V is TRBV4-2, with D possibly called TRBD1 or TRBD2 (6 bases each). CDR3 size: 14 residues. V was pared by 4 bases and J by 3 bases, with 12 bases between. Germline CDR1 LGHNA, CDR2 YNFKEQ. The CDR3 nucleotides read TGTGCCAGCAGCCCAAGGGGGGAAAAAGAGACCCAGTACTTC. Its protein product is CASSPRGEKETQYF.

The V gene is TRBV5-5, the J gene TRBJ1-1; D unclear. V lost 4 bases and J lost 1, with 11 bases in between. There are 14 residues in the CDR3. The V gene's germline CDR1 is SGHKS and CDR2 YYEKEE (reference sequence). The CDR3, as DNA: TGTGCCAGCAGCCCCTTTGGGCAGAACACTGAAGCTTTCTTT. Residues: CASSPFGQNTEAFF. Complete variable domain (other parts from reference TRBV5-5 and TRBJ1-1): DAGVTQSPTHLIKTRGQQVTLRCSPISGHKSVSWYQQVLGQGPQFIFQYYEKEERGRGNFPDRFSARQFPNYSSELNVNALLLGDSALYLCASSPFGQNTEAFFGQGTRLTVV.

This chain links TRBV4-1 with TRBJ2-2; 11 bases are shared with TRBD2. The CDR3 contains 16 residues. The junction had 3 bases not matched to a gene; V was cut back by 4 bases and J by 2 bases. Germline-derived CDR1 and CDR2 are MGHRA and YSYEKL. The CDR3 coding sequence is TGCGCCAGCAGCCCTAGCGGGGGGCTTAACACCGGGGAGCTGTTTTTT. It yields the protein CASSPSGGLNTGELFF.

The rearrangement links TRBV12-3 or TRBV12-4 to TRBJ1-2; D unresolved. V was pared by 8 bases and J by 5 bases, with 12 bases between. The CDR3 contains 12 residues. CDR3 sequence: CASQGGLYGYTF. CDR3 coding DNA: TGTGCCAGCCAAGGAGGACTTTATGGCTACACCTTC.

The chain uses TRBV30 and TRBJ2-7; D is uncertain. In germline, CDR1 is GTSNPN, CDR2 SVGIG (reference sequence). This CDR3 contains 11 residues. V dropped 5 bases and J dropped 4 bases, with 9 bases sitting between them. CDR3 nucleotides: TGTGCCTGGGGGTCAGTTTACGAGCAGTACTTC. Translated, it gives CAWGSVYEQYF.

The gene calls are TRBV6-1 and TRBJ1-2, with D tentatively TRBD1 (5 bases). This CDR3 is built from 13 residues. V dropped 3 bases and J dropped 5 bases, with 10 bases sitting between them. Germline assignment: CDR1 MNHNS and CDR2 SASEGT. The CDR3 DNA sequence: TGTGCCAGCAGTGACCCCGGGGGATATGGCTACACCTTC. It yields the protein CASSDPGGYGYTF.

The chain is built from TRBV18 and TRBJ2-1; 12 bases line up with TRBD2. Germline V gene lookup returns CDR1 KGHSH and CDR2 LQKENI. J was trimmed by 5 bases and V by 4 bases; bases with no gene match: 0. This CDR3 is built from 14 residues. The CDR3 loop reads CASSRTSGDNEQFF. The CDR3 region has the DNA TGTGCCAGCTCACGGACTAGCGGGGACAATGAGCAGTTCTTC.

The rearrangement uses TRBV11-2 and TRBJ1-5; D may be TRBD1 (6 bases). The ends were cut back, 5 bases at V and 1 base at J, with 9 bases in the middle. From germline, CDR1 is SGHAT and CDR2 FQNNGV. The CDR3 consists of 14 residues. The CDR3 here is CASSPDRSNQPQHF. The CDR3 coding sequence is TGTGCCAGCAGCCCTGACAGGAGCAATCAGCCCCAGCATTTT.

This rearrangement joins TRBV5-4 to TRBJ2-1, with 9 bases lining up with TRBD1. CDR3 length: 19 amino acids. V lost 6 bases, J lost 0 bases, and 16 bases stayed unmatched. Per germline, CDR1 SGHNT and CDR2 YYREEE (reference sequence). As DNA, the CDR3 is TGTGCCAGCACGGTTTCCGGGACAGGGTGGGTTAGCTCCTACAATGAGCAGTTCTTC. Protein product: CASTVSGTGWVSSYNEQFF.

The J gene is TRBJ2-7, the V gene TRBV5-1, with TRBD2 matching over 9 bases. Germline loops: CDR1 SGHRS, CDR2 YFSETQ. The V gene end was trimmed by 6 bases and the J gene end by 4 bases; junction bases not matched to a gene: 8. The CDR3 covers 14 residues. The CDR3: CASTRSGGSYEQYF. The CDR3 DNA reads TGCGCCAGCACCCGTAGCGGGGGCTCGTACGAGCAGTACTTC.

This chain connects TRBV4-1 to TRBJ1-4; no definite D call. Trimming left V 0 bases short and J 4 bases short, with 6 bases between. Germline V gene lookup returns CDR1 MGHRA and CDR2 YSYEKL. The CDR3 contains 14 residues. CDR3 residues: CASSQDVDNEKLFF. CDR3 sequence (DNA): TGCGCCAGCAGCCAAGATGTAGATAATGAAAAACTGTTTTTT.

The gene calls are TRBV6-5 and TRBJ2-5, with TRBD2 matching 7 bases. The CDR3 is 13 amino acids. Germline lookup yields CDR1 MNHEY and CDR2 SVGAGI. Trimming removed 7 bases from V and 5 bases from J; junction bases left unmatched: 7. The CDR3 DNA sequence: TGTGCCAGCAAAAAGACTAGCCTGGAGACCCAGTACTTC. Amino acid sequence: CASKKTSLETQYF.

The rearrangement links TRBV9 to TRBJ1-6, with D uncertain. Germline V gene data show CDR1 as SGDLS and CDR2 as YYNGEE. CDR3 length: 12 residues. Trimming took off 6 bases at V and 9 bases at J, with 10 bases between the two ends. CDR3 in amino acids: CASNLPGSPLHF. The CDR3 DNA sequence: TGTGCCAGCAACCTTCCGGGTTCACCCCTCCACTTT. Full variable domain (missing parts from reference TRBV9 and TRBJ1-6): DSGVTQTPKHLITATGQRVTLRCSPRSGDLSVYWYQQSLDQGLQFLIQYYNGEERAKGNILERFSAQQFPDLHSELNLSSLELGDSALYFCASNLPGSPLHFGNGTRLTVT.

V and J are TRBV15 and TRBJ2-4, with 8 bases fitting TRBD1. Germline CDR1 and CDR2: LNHNV and YYDKDF (reference sequence). V gave up 0 bases and J gave up 14 bases; unmatched junction bases: 9. The CDR3 runs 14 residues. CDR3 sequence (DNA): TGTGCCACCAGCAGAGATTGGGACAGGCTACGCGAGTACTTC. Amino acids: CATSRDWDRLREYF.

This sequence joins TRBV5-1 and TRBJ2-3; 7 bases line up with TRBD1. There are 14 residues in the CDR3. The V gene end was trimmed by 4 bases and the J gene end by 2 bases; junction bases not matched to a gene: 4. CDR1 is SGHRS, CDR2 YFSETQ, per germline. As DNA, the CDR3 is TGCGCCAGCAGCGTGGGGACAGACACAGATACGCAGTATTTT. As protein: CASSVGTDTDTQYF.

The chain recombines TRBV19 with TRBJ1-5; unclear D gene. The CDR3 extends over 15 amino acids. Trimming took 3 bases from V and 0 from J, leaving 9 bases between them. The V gene's germline CDR1 is LNHDA and CDR2 SQIVND (reference sequence). The CDR3 nucleotides read TGTGCCAGTAGTATGAGGGAAGGTAGCAATCAGCCCCAGCATTTT. This codes for CASSMREGSNQPQHF. The variable domain in full, with the rest retrieved from reference TRBV19 and TRBJ1-5, is DGGITQSPKYLFRKEGQNVTLSCEQNLNHDAMYWYRQDPGQGLRLIYYSQIVNDFQKGDIAEGYSVSREKKESFPLTVTSAQKNPTAFYLCASSMREGSNQPQHFGDGTRLSIL.

This chain links TRBV18 with TRBJ2-5; 9 bases match TRBD1. After removal of 1 base from V and 3 bases from J, the junction contained 6 bases not matched to a gene. CDR1 and CDR2 from the germline V gene are KGHSH and LQKENI. The CDR3 consists of 16 residues. This CDR3 reads CASSPLTGGAEETQYF. The CDR3 nucleotides read TGTGCCAGCTCACCACTAACAGGGGGCGCGGAAGAGACCCAGTACTTC.

The V call is TRBV6-6, the J call TRBJ1-6; D might be TRBD1 (5 bases). In germline, CDR1 is MNHNY, CDR2 SVGAGI (reference sequence). CDR3 size: 16 residues. Trimming took off 4 bases at V and 10 bases at J, with 20 bases between the two ends. The CDR3 spells CASSSQGEGRASPLHF. Here the CDR3 DNA reads TGTGCCAGCAGTTCCCAAGGTGAGGGGAGGGCATCACCCCTCCACTTT.

In this sample, this clone turned up once. This chain uses TRBV5-1 with TRBJ2-3; D is unclear. V was shortened by 0 bases and J by 3 bases, with 11 bases between the two germline ends. This CDR3 has 15 residues. Germline CDR1 and CDR2: SGHRS and YFSETQ. CDR3 DNA: TGCGCCAGCAGCTTGGTGGTTAGGTTTACAGATACGCAGTATTTT. Translation gives CASSLVVRFTDTQYF. Variable domain in full (rest from reference TRBV5-1 and TRBJ2-3): KAGVTQTPRYLIKTRGQQVTLSCSPISGHRSVSWYQQTPGQGLQFLFEYFSETQRNKGNFPGRFSGRQFSNSRSEMNVSTLELGDSALYLCASSLVVRFTDTQYFGPGTRLTVL.